These 2 T cell receptor beta chains share one sample of origin, sequenced in a study of blood T cell repertoires in COVID-19. Assay: immunoSEQ multiplex PCR; the TCRdb copy retains only in-frame clones and omits some. The repertoire holds 200,000 or so clones, with about 91% as singletons. Specimen: PBMCs or T cells enriched from blood (not recorded which). The receptors stem from a woman in her forties with acute COVID-19.

The gene calls are TRBV5-1 and TRBJ2-3; 8 bases are shared with TRBD2. Unmatched junction bases numbered 7, after V lost 2 bases and J lost 2 bases. Germline V gene lookup returns CDR1 SGHRS and CDR2 YFSETQ. This CDR3 has 16 residues. The CDR3 is CASSFLAGGLTDTQYF. The DNA of the CDR3 is TGCGCCAGCAGCTTTCTTGCGGGGGGACTCACAGATACGCAGTATTTT.

The V and J genes are TRBV30 and TRBJ1-5; 9 bases fit TRBD1. With V trimmed by 3 bases and J by 2 bases, 8 bases remained unmatched. The CDR3 totals 16 residues. CDR1 is GTSNPN, CDR2 SVGIG, per germline (reference sequence). CDR3 sequence (DNA): TGTGCCTGGAGGGCCACAGGGGGCGCCGGCAATCAGCCCCAGCATTTT. Translation: CAWRATGGAGNQPQHF.